Shown below are 13 T cell receptor beta chains from a single sample sequenced in a study of shared clonotypes between healthy human individuals. Sequenced by immunoSEQ multiplex PCR; TCRdb stores in-frame clones only, minus some. The sample has 2 million to 2.5 million clones; 90% to 95% are singletons. What was sequenced was naive CD4+ T cells from PBMCs. Noted subset: CD45RA+ positively selected. The receptors originated from a man aged 18 to 30 in good health. Some clones in this sample may be carry-over from other donors' samples.

The genes are TRBV4-1 and TRBJ1-5, with D tentatively TRBD1 (6 bases). Trimming cost V 4 bases and J 3 bases, with 13 bases left between them. Germline V CDR1 and CDR2: MGHRA, YSYEKL. CDR3 size: 15 residues. The CDR3: CASSPAGTNNQPQHF. The CDR3 coding sequence is TGCGCCAGCAGCCCAGCCGGGACAAACAATCAGCCCCAGCATTTT.

V is TRBV9 and J is TRBJ2-5, with a possible D match to TRBD2 (5 bases). CDR3 length equals 15 residues. The V gene's germline CDR1 is SGDLS and CDR2 YYNGEE. V lost 1 base to trimming and J lost 3 bases, with 13 bases between them. The CDR3 region is CASSVSPSREETQYF. Here the CDR3 DNA reads TGTGCCAGCAGCGTAAGTCCTTCGAGGGAAGAGACCCAGTACTTC.

V is TRBV10-3 and J is TRBJ2-7; the match to TRBD1 covers 10 bases. The CDR3 totals 15 residues. Losses at the gene ends were 3 bases for V and 1 base for J; bases not matched to a gene: 3. The germline CDR1 and CDR2 sequences are ENHRY and SYGVKD. The CDR3 sequence: CAISDRDRGSYEQYF. DNA for the CDR3: TGTGCCATCAGTGACCGGGACAGGGGATCCTACGAGCAGTACTTC.

CDR3 sequence (DNA): TGTGCCAGCGGGACGGTGGCTGGGGCCAACGTCCTGACTTTC. Protein sequence: CASGTVAGANVLTF. The chain couples TRBV6-1 to TRBJ2-6; either TRBD1 or TRBD2 may supply D (5 bases each). Germline V gene data show CDR1 as MNHNS and CDR2 as SASEGT. The germline V and J ends were trimmed by 8 bases and 2 bases, with 10 bases remaining between them. The CDR3 spans 14 residues.

V is TRBV21-1 and J is TRBJ2-7. TRBV21-1 has pseudogene status. CDR3 length: 16 residues. CDR3 loop: CASSPCEGPKEGEQYF. CDR3 in DNA: TGTGCCAGCAGCCCTTGTGAGGGGCCGAAAGAGGGCGAGCAGTACTTC.

Worth noting for this clone: The sample holds other DNA sequences that translate to the same CDR3. This chain joins TRBV6-5 and TRBJ1-2; unclear D gene. V lost 0 bases and J 3 bases, leaving 8 bases between the germline ends. The CDR3 spans 14 residues. Germline V CDR1 and CDR2: MNHEY, SVGAGI. In DNA, the CDR3 is TGTGCCAGCAGTTACTCGGGAGGTGACTATGGCTACACCTTC. Its protein product is CASSYSGGDYGYTF.

The rearrangement uses TRBV19 and TRBJ2-3, with a weak D call TRBD2 (5 bases). The CDR3 is 13 amino acids. Per the germline V gene, CDR1 is LNHDA and CDR2 is SQIVND (reference sequence). V lost 7 bases, J lost 3 bases, and 11 bases lay in between. The DNA of the CDR3 is TGTGCCAGTATCGCGACGGGGACAGATACGCAGTATTTT. Amino acids: CASIATGTDTQYF.

This clone showed up just once. V is TRBV6-1 and J is TRBJ1-1; no definite D call. Trimming removed 4 bases at V and 11 bases at J, with 8 bases between. Germline CDR1 and CDR2: MNHNS and SASEGT. The CDR3 has 10 amino acids. CDR3 in DNA: TGTGCCAGCAGTGTTGTGTGGGCTTTCTTT. Its translation: CASSVVWAFF.

The V and J genes are TRBV21-1 and TRBJ2-7; the listed D gene, TRBD1, was not tested against the DNA. TRBV21-1 is classified as a pseudogene. The CDR3 sequence is 18 residues long. CDR3 coding DNA: TGTGCCAGCAGCAAAGCCTATTTTAGGACAGGCGGTAGTGGCGAGCAGTACTTC. Encoded protein: CASSKAYFRTGGSGEQYF.

The rearrangement joins TRBV11-1 to TRBJ2-3, with D perhaps TRBD1 (6 bases). Germline CDR1 and CDR2: SGHAT and FQDESV (reference sequence). V lost 1 base, J lost 6 bases, and 14 bases lay in between. CDR3 length equals 15 residues. The CDR3 is CASSLDPWGLDTQYF. CDR3 nucleotide sequence: TGTGCCAGCAGCTTAGATCCATGGGGGCTGGATACGCAGTATTTT.

This clone has only a few counts. This chain links TRBV2 with TRBJ1-3; D perhaps matches TRBD1 (5 bases). CDR3 length: 14 amino acids. V lost 7 bases and J lost 0, with 10 bases in between. The V gene's germline CDR1 is SNHLY and CDR2 FYNNEI. The CDR3 protein is CASKGTVSGNTIYF. The CDR3, as DNA: TGTGCCAGCAAGGGGACGGTCTCTGGAAACACCATATATTTT.

This sequence joins TRBV28 and TRBJ1-1, with no clear D. The CDR3 is 13 residues long. The V gene's germline CDR1 is MDHEN and CDR2 SYDVKM. V shed 2 bases and J shed 8 bases, with 12 bases lying between them. The CDR3 nucleotides are TGTGCCAGCAGTTTAAGCGGTAGGTCGGAAGCTTTCTTT. Protein: CASSLSGRSEAFF.

The chain is built from TRBV30 and TRBJ1-1; perhaps TRBD1 as D (6 bases). The CDR3 covers 14 residues. The germline V and J ends were trimmed by 3 bases and 0 bases, with 11 bases remaining between them. Germline assignment: CDR1 GTSNPN and CDR2 SVGIG (reference sequence). CDR3 residues: CAWSPGHLNTEAFF. The CDR3 DNA is TGTGCCTGGAGCCCGGGACATTTGAACACTGAAGCTTTCTTT.